The entry that follows covers one T cell receptor (beta chain) sequence. Its target is unknown. Before sequencing, viral peptide pools were used by the ViraFEST assay to expand antigen-specific CD4+ T cells. On roughly day 9 of culture, CD4+ T cells were separated out. The healthy vaccine recipients, who had no prior SARS-CoV-2 infection, showed negative nucleocapsid antibodies. The sample is drawn from a study of vaccination effects on CD4 cells after COVID-19. CDR3 length equals 15 residues. J was trimmed by 5 bases and V by 0 bases; bases with no gene match: 5. Germline lookup yields CDR1 SGHRS and CDR2 YFSETQ. The protocol was immunoSEQ multiplex PCR, while the TCRdb copy is restricted to in-frame clones and leaves out a portion. The sample includes around 24,000 clones, 65% to 75% of them seen just once.

The receptor was derived from a human donor who received a COVID-19 vaccine. The V call is TRBV5-1, the J call TRBJ1-5, with TRBD1 matching 7 bases. Sequenced material: CD4+ T cells from PBMCs cultured with SARS-CoV-2 spike peptides, taken before COVID-19 vaccination. The DNA for the CDR3 is TGCGCCAGCAGCTTGGAGACAGGGCAGGATCAGCCCCAGCATTTT. The encoded protein is CASSLETGQDQPQHF. Based on the CDR3 plus reference TRBV5-1 and TRBJ1-5, the full variable domain is KAGVTQTPRYLIKTRGQQVTLSCSPISGHRSVSWYQQTPGQGLQFLFEYFSETQRNKGNFPGRFSGRQFSNSRSEMNVSTLELGDSALYLCASSLETGQDQPQHFGDGTRLSIL.